This note documents a single T cell receptor (beta chain) sequence. The protocol was immunoSEQ multiplex PCR, while the TCRdb copy is restricted to in-frame clones and leaves out a portion. Of roughly 100,000 clones in the sample, about 87% are singletons; the top ten hold 1.5% to 2%. These data originate in a study of OX40 agonist ivuxolimab in advanced cancers. Overall study: Therapy given before enrollment (anti-PD-1, anti-PD-L1 or anti-CTLA-4) was allowed, and 30% to 50% had some.

This specimen was CD4+ or CD8+ T cells sorted from blood, taken in a trial of the OX40 agonist ivuxolimab. The clonotype comes from an adult with an advanced solid tumor such as melanoma, head and neck, liver or kidney cancer.

This CDR3 reads CASSVGAGQGRPEAFF. The DNA for the CDR3 is TGTGCCAGCAGCGTAGGGGCGGGGCAGGGGCGCCCCGAAGCTTTCTTT. The V and J genes are TRBV9 and TRBJ1-1; TRBD1 is a possible D gene (6 bases). The CDR3 has 16 residues. Germline loops: CDR1 SGDLS, CDR2 YYNGEE. Trimming pared 0 bases from V and 8 bases from J, leaving 20 bases between. Complete variable domain (other parts from reference TRBV9 and TRBJ1-1): DSGVTQTPKHLITATGQRVTLRCSPRSGDLSVYWYQQSLDQGLQFLIQYYNGEERAKGNILERFSAQQFPDLHSELNLSSLELGDSALYFCASSVGAGQGRPEAFFGQGTRLTVV.